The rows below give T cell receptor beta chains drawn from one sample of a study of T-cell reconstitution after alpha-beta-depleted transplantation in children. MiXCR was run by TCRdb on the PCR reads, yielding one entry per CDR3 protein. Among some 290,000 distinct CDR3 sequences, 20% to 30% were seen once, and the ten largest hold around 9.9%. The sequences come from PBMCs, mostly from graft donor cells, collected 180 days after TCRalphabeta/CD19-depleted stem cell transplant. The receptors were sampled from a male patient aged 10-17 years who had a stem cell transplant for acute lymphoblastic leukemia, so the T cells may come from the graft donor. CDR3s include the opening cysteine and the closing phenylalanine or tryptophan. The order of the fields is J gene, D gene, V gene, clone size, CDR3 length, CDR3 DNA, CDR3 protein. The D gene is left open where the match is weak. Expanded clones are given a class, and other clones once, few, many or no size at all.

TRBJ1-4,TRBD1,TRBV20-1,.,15,TGCAGTGCTCAAGTAGCCGGGACAGGGAATGAAAAACTGTTTTTT,CSAQVAGTGNEKLFF
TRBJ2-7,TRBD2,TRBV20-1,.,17,TGCAGTGCTAGAACCCTACTTCTAGCGGGCCTCTCCTACGAGCAGTACTTC,CSARTLLLAGLSYEQYF
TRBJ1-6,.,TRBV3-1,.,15,TGTGCCAGCAGCCAAGACCAGCGGTATAATTCACCCCTCCACTTT,CASSQDQRYNSPLHF
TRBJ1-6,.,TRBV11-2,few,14,TGTGCCAGCAGCTTTCACAGCCCCAGTTCACCCCTCCACTTT,CASSFHSPSSPLHF
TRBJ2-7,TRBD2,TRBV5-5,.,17,TGTGCCAGCAGCTCGGGACTAGCGGGAAGGAGGCCCTACGAGCAGTACTTC,CASSSGLAGRRPYEQYF
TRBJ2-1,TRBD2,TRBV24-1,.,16,TGTGCCACCAGTGATTCGGGACTAGCGGGAGTGAAAGGGAAGTTCTTC,CATSDSGLAGVKGKFF
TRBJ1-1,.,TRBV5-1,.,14,TGCGCCAGCAGCTTGCGACGGATCAACACTGAAGCTTTCTTT,CASSLRRINTEAFF
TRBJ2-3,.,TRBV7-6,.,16,TGTGCCAGCAGCTTAAGTAGCCCGGGAGTGGGGGATACGCAGTATTTT,CASSLSSPGVGDTQYF
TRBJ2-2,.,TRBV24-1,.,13,TGTGCCACCAGTGATTGGCAAACCGGGGAGCTGTTTTTT,CATSDWQTGELFF
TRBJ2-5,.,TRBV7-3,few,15,TGTGCCAGCAGCCCCCAAGGGGGTTCTCAAGAGACCCAGTACTTC,CASSPQGGSQETQYF
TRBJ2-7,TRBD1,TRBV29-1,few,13,TGCAGCGTTGAAGGACAGGGGGTGTACGAGCAGTACTTC,CSVEGQGVYEQYF
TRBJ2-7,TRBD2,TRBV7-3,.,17,TGTGCCAGCAGCTTAATGGGCGGGGGGGACTCTGCCTACGAGCAGTACTTC,CASSLMGGGDSAYEQYF